These T cell receptor beta chains were read from a single sample in a study of T cells in Graves' hyperthyroidism and ophthalmopathy. TCRdb reprocessed the multiplex PCR reads with MiXCR, giving one entry per CDR3 protein. The sample has a few hundred thousand distinct CDR3 sequences, approximately 14% seen once. Material: blood. The source is a woman younger than 35 with Graves' hyperthyroidism. The CDR3 runs from the conserved cysteine through the conserved F or W. A D gene is named only where the DNA matches it firmly. Size is stated for part of the rows, as once, few or many counts, or as a class when the clone is expanded.

size | J | V | D | CDR3 | DNA
. | TRBJ2-5 | TRBV11-2 | TRBD2 | CASSLELAGGRGETQYF | TGTGCCAGCAGCTTAGAACTAGCGGGAGGGCGTGGAGAGACCCAGTACTTC
few | TRBJ2-7 | TRBV7-9 | TRBD2 | CASSLSLAGVTYEQYF | TGTGCCAGCAGCTTGAGTCTAGCGGGAGTCACCTACGAGCAGTACTTC
. | TRBJ1-1 | TRBV9 | . | CASSPHRTEAFF | TGTGCCAGCAGCCCACACCGAACTGAAGCTTTCTTT
few | TRBJ1-6 | TRBV27 | TRBD1 | CASSLNRGYNSPLHF | TGTGCCAGCAGTTTAAACAGGGGATATAATTCACCCCTCCACTTT
many | TRBJ1-5 | TRBV6-1 | . | CASSDGSTGNQPQHF | TGTGCCAGCAGTGACGGGTCGACTGGCAATCAGCCCCAGCATTTT
many | TRBJ1-6 | TRBV2 | . | CASRLILFDSPLHF | TGTGCCAGCAGATTGATACTTTTTGATTCACCCCTCCACTTT
. | TRBJ2-1 | TRBV20-1 | TRBD2 | CSARGQREGINEQFF | TGCAGTGCTAGAGGGCAGCGGGAGGGGATAAATGAGCAGTTCTTC
few | TRBJ1-1 | TRBV29-1 | . | CSVETRENTEAFF | TGCAGCGTTGAAACCCGGGAGAACACTGAAGCTTTCTTT
many | TRBJ2-1 | TRBV28 | TRBD1 | CASSLGDRDNNEQFF | TGTGCCAGCAGTTTGGGGGACAGGGATAACAATGAGCAGTTCTTC
many | TRBJ1-1 | TRBV11-2 | . | CASSLAAPRLSEAFF | TGTGCCAGCAGCTTAGCCGCACCACGACTATCCGAAGCTTTCTTT
. | TRBJ2-7 | TRBV19 | . | CASSDRYLSEQYF | TGTGCCAGTAGTGACAGGTATTTGAGCGAGCAGTACTTC
few | TRBJ2-5 | TRBV27 | . | CASAGSYGETQYF | TGTGCCAGCGCCGGGAGCTACGGGGAGACCCAGTACTTC
many | TRBJ2-1 | TRBV30 | . | CAWSATRHNEQFF | TGTGCCTGGAGTGCCACACGACACAATGAGCAGTTCTTC
many | TRBJ1-6 | TRBV5-1 | TRBD1 | CASSTGQGGNSPLHF | TGCGCCAGCAGCACCGGACAGGGCGGCAATTCACCCCTCCACTTT
many | TRBJ1-5 | TRBV2 | TRBD1 | CASSVLGQGAGQPQHF | TGTGCCAGCAGTGTCCTTGGACAGGGGGCAGGTCAGCCCCAGCATTTT
many | TRBJ1-6 | TRBV2 | . | CASGPKQPLHF | TGTGCCAGCGGCCCAAAGCAGCCCCTCCACTTT
many | TRBJ2-4 | TRBV9 | . | CASSVGLVRGEGIQYF | TGTGCCAGCAGCGTAGGTCTGGTTAGGGGAGAGGGCATTCAGTACTTC
many | TRBJ2-5 | TRBV6-1 | TRBD1 | CASSNPGQGRETQYF | TGTGCCAGCAGTAACCCGGGACAGGGAAGGGAGACCCAGTACTTC
many | TRBJ2-3 | TRBV12-5 | . | CASGFGSGWTDTQYF | TGTGCTAGTGGTTTCGGTTCGGGATGGACAGATACGCAGTATTTT
many | TRBJ2-1 | TRBV27 | TRBD1 | CASSLSTGSRYNEQFF | TGTGCCAGCAGTTTATCGACAGGGTCACGTTACAATGAGCAGTTCTTC
many | TRBJ2-1 | TRBV7-2 | TRBD1 | CASSPRRGGTEQFF | TGTGCCAGCAGCCCCCGGCGAGGGGGCACTGAGCAGTTCTTC
many | TRBJ2-7 | TRBV7-9 | TRBD1 | CASSVGTAKSEQYF | TGTGCCAGCAGCGTCGGGACAGCCAAAAGCGAGCAGTACTTC
. | TRBJ1-1 | TRBV20-1 | TRBD1 | CSAPRQGENTEAFF | TGCAGTGCTCCGCGACAGGGAGAGAACACTGAAGCTTTCTTT
many | TRBJ1-1 | TRBV7-2 | . | CASSLSSQKNTEAFF | TGTGCCAGCAGCTTATCTTCACAGAAGAACACTGAAGCTTTCTTT
many | TRBJ2-1 | TRBV20-1 | . | CSARPPGRGEQFF | TGCAGTGCTAGGCCCCCCGGACGGGGAGAGCAGTTCTTC
many | TRBJ1-5 | TRBV28 | TRBD1 | CASSLLTGFFQPQHF | TGTGCCAGCAGTTTACTGACAGGGTTCTTTCAGCCCCAGCATTTT
. | TRBJ1-2 | TRBV29-1 | . | CSVERTTGGYTF | TGCAGCGTTGAACGGACAACAGGGGGCTACACCTTC
few | TRBJ2-1 | TRBV28 | . | CASGIRNEQLF | TGTGCCAGCGGAATTAGGAATGAGCAGCTCTTC
few | TRBJ2-7 | TRBV6-1 | . | CASRRWDKGSYEQYF | TGTGCCAGCAGGCGATGGGACAAGGGGTCCTACGAGCAGTACTTC
few | TRBJ1-5 | TRBV5-6 | TRBD1 | CASSGGQGMLSNQPQHF | TGTGCCAGCAGCGGCGGACAGGGGATGCTGAGCAATCAGCCCCAGCATTTT
. | TRBJ2-7 | TRBV27 | TRBD2 | CASRLAGGGYEQYF | TGTGCCAGCAGACTAGCGGGAGGCGGTTACGAGCAGTACTTC
. | TRBJ1-6 | TRBV30 | . | CAWSSTVYNSPLHF | TGTGCCTGGAGTAGCACAGTTTATAATTCACCCCTCCACTTT